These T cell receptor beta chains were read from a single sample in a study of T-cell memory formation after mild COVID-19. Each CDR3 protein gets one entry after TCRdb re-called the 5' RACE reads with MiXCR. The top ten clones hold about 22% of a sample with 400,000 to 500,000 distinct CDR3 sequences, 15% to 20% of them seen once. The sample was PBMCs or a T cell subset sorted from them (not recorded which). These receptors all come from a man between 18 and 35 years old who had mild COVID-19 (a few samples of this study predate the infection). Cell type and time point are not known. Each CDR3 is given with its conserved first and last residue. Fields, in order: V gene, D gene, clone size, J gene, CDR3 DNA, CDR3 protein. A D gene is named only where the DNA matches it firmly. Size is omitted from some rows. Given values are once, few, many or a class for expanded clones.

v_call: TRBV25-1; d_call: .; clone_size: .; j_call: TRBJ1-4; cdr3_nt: TGTGCCAGCAGTGAATATGGGGGGAGGGGTGAAAAACTGTTTTTT; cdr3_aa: CASSEYGGRGEKLFF
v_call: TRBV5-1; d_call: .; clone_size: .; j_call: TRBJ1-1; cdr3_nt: TGCGCCAGCAGCTTGCAGCCAGGGAACACTGAAGCTTTCTTT; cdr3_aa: CASSLQPGNTEAFF
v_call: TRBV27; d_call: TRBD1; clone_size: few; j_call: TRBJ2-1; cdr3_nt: TGTGCCAGCAGTTCCACAGGGGTAGGGTCCTACAATGAGCAGTTCTTC; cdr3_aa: CASSSTGVGSYNEQFF
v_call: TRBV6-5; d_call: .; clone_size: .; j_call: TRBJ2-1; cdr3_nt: TGTGCCAGCAGTTTTACTCACTCGGGGAACTACAATGAGCAGTTCTTC; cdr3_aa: CASSFTHSGNYNEQFF
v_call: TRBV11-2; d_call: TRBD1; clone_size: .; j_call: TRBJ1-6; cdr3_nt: TGTGCCAGCAGCAGCCGGGACAGCGGGCGTTCACCCCTCCACTTT; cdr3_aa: CASSSRDSGRSPLHF
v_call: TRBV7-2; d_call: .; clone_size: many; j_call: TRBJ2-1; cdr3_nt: TGTGCCAGCAGCTTAGTAGTCGGGGCCTACAATGAGCAGTTCTTC; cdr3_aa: CASSLVVGAYNEQFF
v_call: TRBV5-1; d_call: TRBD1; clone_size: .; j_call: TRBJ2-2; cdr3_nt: TGCGACAGCAGCCCTGGACAGGGCACCGGGGAGCTGTTTTTT; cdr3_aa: CDSSPGQGTGELFF
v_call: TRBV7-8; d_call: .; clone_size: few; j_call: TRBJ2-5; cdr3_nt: TGTGCCAGCAGCACCCCGGGTACCCAGTACTTC; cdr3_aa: CASSTPGTQYF
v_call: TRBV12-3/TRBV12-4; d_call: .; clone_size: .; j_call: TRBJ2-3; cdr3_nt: TGTGCCAGCGGCCGGTTAACCCGCACAGATACGCAGTATTTT; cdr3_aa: CASGRLTRTDTQYF
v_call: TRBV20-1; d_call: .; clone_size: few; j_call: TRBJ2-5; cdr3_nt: TGCAGTGCTACGGGCGGGGTGACCCAGTACTTC; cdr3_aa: CSATGGVTQYF
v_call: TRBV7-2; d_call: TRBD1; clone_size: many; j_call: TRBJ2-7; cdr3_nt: TGTGCCAGCAGCTTAAACAGGGGCGAGCAGTACTTC; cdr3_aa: CASSLNRGEQYF
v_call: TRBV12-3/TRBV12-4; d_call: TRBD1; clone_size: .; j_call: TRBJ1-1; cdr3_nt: TGTGCCAGCAGACCGGGACAGGGCCTAGGAGACACTGAAGCTTTCTTT; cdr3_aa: CASRPGQGLGDTEAFF
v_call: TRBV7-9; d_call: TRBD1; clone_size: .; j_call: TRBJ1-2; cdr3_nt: TGTGCCAGCAGCTTCCTGACAGGGGGAGAGGCGAACTATGGCTACACCTTC; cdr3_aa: CASSFLTGGEANYGYTF
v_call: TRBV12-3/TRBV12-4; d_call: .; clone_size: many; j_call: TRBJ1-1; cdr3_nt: TGTGCCAGCAGTCCCCGTCGGGGGACTGAAGCTTTCTTT; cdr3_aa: CASSPRRGTEAFF
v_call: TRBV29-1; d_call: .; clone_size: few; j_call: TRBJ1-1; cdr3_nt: TGCAGCGTTGAAAGACCGCACACTGAAGCTTTCTTT; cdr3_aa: CSVERPHTEAFF
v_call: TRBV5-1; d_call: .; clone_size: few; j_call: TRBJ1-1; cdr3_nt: TGCGCCAGCAGCCCCAGGAGGGGAAGCACTGAAGCTTTCTTT; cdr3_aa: CASSPRRGSTEAFF
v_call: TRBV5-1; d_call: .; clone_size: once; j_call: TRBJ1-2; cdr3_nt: TGCGCCAGCAGCTTGGCTTACACGGGGAACTATGGCTACACCTTC; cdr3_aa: CASSLAYTGNYGYTF
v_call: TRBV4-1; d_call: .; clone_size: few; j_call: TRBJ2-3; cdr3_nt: TGCGCCAGCAGCCAAGATGAAGATACGCAGTATTTT; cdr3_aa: CASSQDEDTQYF
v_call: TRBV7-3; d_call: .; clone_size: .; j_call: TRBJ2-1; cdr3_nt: TGTGCCAGCAGCTCCGGGGGACAGTCCGATGAGCAGTTCTTC; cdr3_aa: CASSSGGQSDEQFF
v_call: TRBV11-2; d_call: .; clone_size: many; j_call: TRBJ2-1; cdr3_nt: TGTGCCAGCAGCCCCCGTGGGTACAATGAGCAGTTCTTC; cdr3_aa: CASSPRGYNEQFF
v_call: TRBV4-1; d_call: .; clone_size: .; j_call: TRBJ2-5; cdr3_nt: TGCGCCAGCAGCCAAGAACCGGGACCCGTGACCCAGTACTTC; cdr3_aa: CASSQEPGPVTQYF
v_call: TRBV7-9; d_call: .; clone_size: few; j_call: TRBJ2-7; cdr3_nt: TGTGCCAGCAGCCCCCGCGGTGGCGGGGGCAAGCGGCTACGGACCTCCTACGAGCAGTACTTC; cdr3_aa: CASSPRGGGGKRLRTSYEQYF
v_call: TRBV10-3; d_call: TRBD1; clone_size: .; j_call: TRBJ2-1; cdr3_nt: TGTGCCATCGGTGCGGGACAGGGATACAATGAGCAGTTCTTC; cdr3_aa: CAIGAGQGYNEQFF
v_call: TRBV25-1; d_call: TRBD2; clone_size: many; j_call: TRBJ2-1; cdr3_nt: TGTGCCAGCAGTACTAGCGGGTACAATGAGCAGTTCTTC; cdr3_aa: CASSTSGYNEQFF
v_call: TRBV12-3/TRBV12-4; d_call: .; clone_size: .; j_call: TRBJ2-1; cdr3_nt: TGTGCCAGCAGTTTTTGGGGGGGCGATGAGCAGTTCTTC; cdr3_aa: CASSFWGGDEQFF
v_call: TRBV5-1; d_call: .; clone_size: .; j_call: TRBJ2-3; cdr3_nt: TGCGCCAGCAGCTATCTTCCGGGACCATTGTCAGATACGCAGTATTTT; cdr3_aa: CASSYLPGPLSDTQYF
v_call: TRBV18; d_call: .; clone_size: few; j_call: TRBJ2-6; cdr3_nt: TGTGCCAGCCCCGGGTATGGGGCCAACGTCCTGACTTTC; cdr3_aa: CASPGYGANVLTF
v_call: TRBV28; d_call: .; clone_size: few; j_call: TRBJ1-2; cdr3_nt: TGTGCCAGCAGCCAACTCGGGCAAGTGCTCTCCTTC; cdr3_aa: CASSQLGQVLSF
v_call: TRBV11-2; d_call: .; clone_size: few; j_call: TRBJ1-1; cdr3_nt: TGTGCCAGCAGCTCCCGGGCGGTAGCTTTCTTT; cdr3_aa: CASSSRAVAFF
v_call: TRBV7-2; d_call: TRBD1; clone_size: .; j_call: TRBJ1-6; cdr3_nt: TGTGCCAGCAACATCTCACACAGAGGGACAGGCAATTCACCCCTCCACTTT; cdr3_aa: CASNISHRGTGNSPLHF
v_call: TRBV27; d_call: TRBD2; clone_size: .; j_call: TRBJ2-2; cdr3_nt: TGTGCCAGCACCCTTGACGGGACTAGCGGCACCGGGGAGCTGTTTTTT; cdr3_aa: CASTLDGTSGTGELFF
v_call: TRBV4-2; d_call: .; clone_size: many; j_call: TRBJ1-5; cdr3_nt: TGTGCCAGCAGCCAAGAACGGGGGGGAAATCAGCCCCAGCATTTT; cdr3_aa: CASSQERGGNQPQHF
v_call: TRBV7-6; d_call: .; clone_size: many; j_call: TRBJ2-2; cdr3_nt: TGTGCCAGCAGCTTAGCGCTGGGCGCGAACACCGGGGAGCTGTTTTTT; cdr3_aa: CASSLALGANTGELFF
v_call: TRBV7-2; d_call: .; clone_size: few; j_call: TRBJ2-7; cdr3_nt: TGTGCCAGCAGCTTAGTCGGGGGCATTTCCTACGAGCAGTACTTC; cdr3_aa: CASSLVGGISYEQYF
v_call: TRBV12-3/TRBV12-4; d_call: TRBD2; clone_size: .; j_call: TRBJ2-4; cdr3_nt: TGTGCCAGCAGTGCCCCGATGGCGGGGGGGGCCAAAAACATTCAGTACTTC; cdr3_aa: CASSAPMAGGAKNIQYF
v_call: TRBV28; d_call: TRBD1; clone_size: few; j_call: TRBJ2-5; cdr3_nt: TGTGCCAGCAGTCTAGACAGGGTTTCTGTTCTTGAGACCCAGTACTTC; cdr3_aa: CASSLDRVSVLETQYF
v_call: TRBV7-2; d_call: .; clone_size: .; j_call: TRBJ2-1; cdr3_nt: TGTGCCAGCAGCTCAAGCCCCAATGAGCAGTTCTTC; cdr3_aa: CASSSSPNEQFF
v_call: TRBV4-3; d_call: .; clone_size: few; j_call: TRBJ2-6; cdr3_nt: TGCGCCAGCGGAGGCCACGTCGGGGCCAACGTCCTGACTTTC; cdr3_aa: CASGGHVGANVLTF
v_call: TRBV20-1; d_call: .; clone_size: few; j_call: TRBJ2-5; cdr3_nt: TGCAGTGCGCCATTACAGGGCGCGGAGACCCAGTACTTC; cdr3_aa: CSAPLQGAETQYF
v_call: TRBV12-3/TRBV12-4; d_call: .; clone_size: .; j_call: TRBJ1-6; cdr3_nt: TGTGCCAGCAGTTTACAGCCTCCGGGGAATTCACCCCTCCACTTT; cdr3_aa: CASSLQPPGNSPLHF
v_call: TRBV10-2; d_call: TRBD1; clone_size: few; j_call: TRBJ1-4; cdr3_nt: TGCGCCAGCAGAGGGTCTCCCGGACAGGGGTCGGGAACTAATGAAAAACTGTTTTTT; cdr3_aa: CASRGSPGQGSGTNEKLFF
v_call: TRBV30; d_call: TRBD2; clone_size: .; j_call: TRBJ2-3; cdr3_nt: TGTGCCCGGAACCTAGCGGGGGGTTCAGATACGCAGTATTTT; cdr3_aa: CARNLAGGSDTQYF
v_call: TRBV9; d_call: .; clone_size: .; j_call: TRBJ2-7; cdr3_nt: TGTGCCAGCAGCGTAGACAGCGGTGATTTCTACGAGCAGTACTTC; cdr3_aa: CASSVDSGDFYEQYF
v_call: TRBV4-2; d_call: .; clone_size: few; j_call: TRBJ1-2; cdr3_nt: TGTGCCAGCAGCCAAGAAGCCGAGCAGGGCTACACCTTC; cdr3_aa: CASSQEAEQGYTF
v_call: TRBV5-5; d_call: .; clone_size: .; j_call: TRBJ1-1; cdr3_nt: TGTGCCAGCAGCTTAAATCCTAACCCTAGGGCCACTGAAGCTTTCTTT; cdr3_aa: CASSLNPNPRATEAFF
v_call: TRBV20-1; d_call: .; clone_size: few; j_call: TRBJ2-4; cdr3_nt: TGCAGTGCTAGAGGAACGGTAGCCAAAAACATTCAGTACTTC; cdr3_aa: CSARGTVAKNIQYF
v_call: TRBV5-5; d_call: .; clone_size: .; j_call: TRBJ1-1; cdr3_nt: TGTGCCAGCAGCCTAGGACGCATCGTCACTGAAGCTTTCTTT; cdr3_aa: CASSLGRIVTEAFF
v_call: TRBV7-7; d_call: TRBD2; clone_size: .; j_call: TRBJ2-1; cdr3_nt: TGTGCTAGCAGACCAGGGACTAGCGGGGGTTACAATGAGCAGTTCTTC; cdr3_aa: CASRPGTSGGYNEQFF
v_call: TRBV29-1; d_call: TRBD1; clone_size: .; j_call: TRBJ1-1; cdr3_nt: TGCAGCGTGGGGACAGGGGGCCCTCCGATCGGGCGGGGAGCTTTCTTT; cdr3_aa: CSVGTGGPPIGRGAFF
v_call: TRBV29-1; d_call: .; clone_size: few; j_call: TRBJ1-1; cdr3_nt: TGCAGCGTTGAGGGAGGGACGAACACTGAAGCTTTCTTT; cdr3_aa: CSVEGGTNTEAFF
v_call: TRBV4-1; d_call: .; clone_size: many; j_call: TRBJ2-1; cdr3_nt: TGCGCCAGCAGCCAAGATGGCGGGGACCTATACAATGAGCAGTTCTTC; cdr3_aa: CASSQDGGDLYNEQFF
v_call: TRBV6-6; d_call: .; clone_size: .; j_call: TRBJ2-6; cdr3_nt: TGTGCCAGCAGTTACTGGGGCATTGGGGCCAACGTCCTGACTTTC; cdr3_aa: CASSYWGIGANVLTF
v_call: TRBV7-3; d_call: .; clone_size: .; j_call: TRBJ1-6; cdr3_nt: TGTGCCAGCAGCTCGGGGGGGGATTCACCCCTCCACTTT; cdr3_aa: CASSSGGDSPLHF
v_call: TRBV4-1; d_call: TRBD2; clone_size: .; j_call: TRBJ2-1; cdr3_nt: TGCGCCAGCAGCCAAGGGACTAGTACCTACAATGAGCAGTTCTTC; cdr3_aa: CASSQGTSTYNEQFF